Shown below are 29 T cell receptor beta chains from a single sample sequenced in a study of blood T cell repertoires in COVID-19. Here immunoSEQ multiplex PCR was the method, and the copy in TCRdb shows in-frame clones only, minus some. The sample records roughly 80,000 clones, roughly 80% being singletons. The sequencing input was peripheral blood. These receptors were collected from a woman in her sixties with acute or convalescent COVID-19.

V usage is TRBV7-2 and J usage is TRBJ1-2; 7 bases agree with TRBD1. V shed 0 bases, J shed 7 bases, and the junction held 8 bases outside the gene matches. The length of the CDR3 is 15 residues. Germline V gene lookup returns CDR1 SGHTA and CDR2 FQGNSA. For the CDR3, the DNA is TGTGCCAGCAGCTTAGCAGGGGGCGAGATAGGTGGCTACACCTTC. As protein: CASSLAGGEIGGYTF.

The rearrangement uses TRBV18 and TRBJ1-5; 7 bases are a match to TRBD1. Germline lookup yields CDR1 KGHSH and CDR2 LQKENI. The CDR3 runs 15 residues. V was clipped by 4 bases and J by 1 base; unmatched bases: 4. This CDR3 is CASSRQGTSNQPQHF. CDR3 DNA: TGTGCCAGCTCACGACAGGGTACGAGCAATCAGCCCCAGCATTTT.

This clone was counted only a few times. The CDR3 sequence is CASSLGLFTGELFF. The DNA for the CDR3 is TGTGCCAGCAGCTTAGGACTTTTCACCGGGGAGCTGTTTTTT. This chain connects TRBV11-2 to TRBJ2-2; D uncertain. Deletions cut 1 base from V and 4 bases from J, with 7 bases between. The germline CDR1 and CDR2 sequences are SGHAT and FQNNGV. This CDR3 has 14 residues.

The genes are TRBV7-8 and TRBJ1-1; 8 nucleotides align to TRBD1. Looked up from germline, CDR1 is SGHVS and CDR2 is FQNEAQ. Germline trimming cut 3 bases from V and 4 bases from J; bases unmatched to any gene: 4. The CDR3 consists of 14 residues. Here the CDR3 reads CASSFSGGITEAFF. The CDR3, as DNA: TGTGCCAGCAGCTTTTCAGGGGGCATCACTGAAGCTTTCTTT.

The gene calls are TRBV5-1 and TRBJ2-3; 8 bases agree with TRBD2. CDR1 and CDR2 from the germline V gene are SGHRS and YFSETQ. The CDR3 is made up of 18 amino acids. With V trimmed by 5 bases and J by 1 base, 15 bases remained unmatched. As DNA, the CDR3 is TGCGCCAGCAGACCCCTGTTGGGGGCCGGGGGGGGCACAGATACGCAGTATTTT. Translating gives CASRPLLGAGGGTDTQYF.

As for this clone: The same CDR3 can be traced to other DNA sequences in this sample. J is TRBJ1-1 and V is TRBV5-1; 8 bases align to TRBD1. This CDR3 has 14 amino acids. Germline values: CDR1 SGHRS, CDR2 YFSETQ. The J segment lost 4 bases and the V segment lost 0 bases, leaving 2 bases of the junction unmatched. CDR3 protein: CASSLGQGSTEAFF. The CDR3 nucleotides read TGCGCCAGCAGCTTGGGACAGGGGAGCACTGAAGCTTTCTTT.

The V call is TRBV30, the J call TRBJ2-7; TRBD2 agrees at 8 bases. The length of the CDR3 is 15 residues. V lost 3 bases and J lost 2; bases outside the gene matches: 9. CDR1 is GTSNPN and CDR2 is SVGIG in the germline V gene (reference sequence). CDR3 in amino acids: CAWRRRGALPYEQYF. As DNA, the CDR3 is TGTGCCTGGAGGCGGCGGGGGGCCCTCCCCTACGAGCAGTACTTC.

This chain joins TRBV5-1 and TRBJ1-2; possible D gene TRBD1, 5 bases. Per the germline V gene, CDR1 is SGHRS and CDR2 is YFSETQ. The CDR3 is 13 amino acids. The V and J ends lost 4 bases and 4 bases respectively, with 11 bases between them. CDR3 residues: CASSGSDSYGYTF. DNA of the CDR3: TGCGCCAGCAGCGGATCCGACAGCTATGGCTACACCTTC.

The table lists this clone with a count of one. This sequence joins TRBV3-1 (or the pseudogene TRBV3-2) and TRBJ1-4, with TRBD1 identical over 7 bases. V shed 0 bases and J 5 bases; nucleotides not matched to a gene: 9. The CDR3 extends over 17 amino acids. Germline V lookup: CDR1 LGHDT, CDR2 YNNKEL (reference sequence). In nucleotides, the CDR3 is TGTGCCAGCAGCCAAGAGATGTCCGGGACAGAAAATGAAAAACTGTTTTTT. Its protein is CASSQEMSGTENEKLFF.

This rearrangement joins TRBV7-9 to TRBJ2-1, with TRBD1 matching 7 bases. Germline trimming cut 3 bases from V and 10 bases from J; bases unmatched to any gene: 9. The CDR3 has 14 residues. Germline CDR1 SEHNR, CDR2 FQNEAQ (reference sequence). The CDR3 bases are TGTGCCAGCAGCTTTGTAACAGGGGAACGCGAGCAGTTCTTC. Its translation: CASSFVTGEREQFF. Full variable domain (missing parts from reference TRBV7-9 and TRBJ2-1): DTGVSQNPRHKITKRGQNVTFRCDPISEHNRLYWYRQTLGQGPEFLTYFQNEAQLEKSRLLSDRFSAERPKGSFSTLEIQRTEQGDSAMYLCASSFVTGEREQFFGPGTRLTVL.

In DNA, the CDR3 is TGTGCCAGCAGTTCCCAGGGGAAGTATGGCTACACCTTC. This sequence encodes CASSSQGKYGYTF. The V call is TRBV6-2 or TRBV6-3, the J call TRBJ1-2; perhaps TRBD1 as D (6 bases). With 4 bases removed from V and 5 bases from J, the gap between germline ends came to 11 bases. Germline CDR1 MNHEY, CDR2 SVGEGT. The CDR3 length is 13 residues.

The CDR3 spells CATSRVLLANTEAFF. The DNA of the CDR3 is TGTGCCACCAGCAGAGTGTTACTAGCGAACACTGAAGCTTTCTTT. The chain joins TRBV15 to TRBJ1-1; D not certain. V was shortened by 1 base and J by 1 base, with 10 bases between the two germline ends. Per germline, CDR1 LNHNV and CDR2 YYDKDF (reference sequence). CDR3 length equals 15 residues.

This clone was seen a few times. J is TRBJ1-2 and V is TRBV19, with D possibly TRBD1 on 6 matching bases. The CDR3 has 15 residues. The V gene lost 5 bases and the J gene lost 4 bases, with 17 bases spanning the gap. Germline CDR1 is LNHDA and CDR2 is SQIVND (reference sequence). CDR3 coding DNA: TGTGCCAGTAGTGAACAACAGGGCCGAATCTATGGCTACACCTTC. This gives the protein CASSEQQGRIYGYTF.

The rearrangement joins TRBV7-2 to TRBJ2-7, with D possibly being TRBD1 (6 bases). V lost 1 base, J lost 1 base, and 20 bases lay in between. The CDR3 spans 18 residues. The germline gives CDR1 SGHTA, CDR2 FQGNSA. CDR3 nucleotides: TGTGCCAGCAGCTTAGAAGCGAGTGGACAGCACTTTTCCTACGAGCAGTACTTC. This gives the protein CASSLEASGQHFSYEQYF.

This chain joins TRBV18 and TRBJ2-3, with D possibly matching TRBD1 (5 bases). Looked up from germline, CDR1 is KGHSH and CDR2 is LQKENI. V was cut by 3 bases and J by 2 bases, with 12 bases left in between. This CDR3 contains 15 residues. In DNA form, the CDR3 reads TGTGCCAGCTCACCCGGAAGGGGAACCACAGATACGCAGTATTTT. Protein: CASSPGRGTTDTQYF.

This clone was counted only a few times. The gene calls are TRBV7-2 and TRBJ1-1; D not resolved. This CDR3 contains 14 residues. Trimming stripped 7 bases from V and 1 base from J, with 13 bases between. The V gene's germline CDR1 is SGHTA and CDR2 FQGNSA. CDR3 DNA sequence: TGTGCCAGCAAGGAGGGATTAACGAACACTGAAGCTTTCTTT. This translates into CASKEGLTNTEAFF.

The chain recombines TRBV9 with TRBJ1-2; no firm D call. Germline lookup yields CDR1 SGDLS and CDR2 YYNGEE. V shed 0 bases and J shed 3 bases, with 9 bases lying between them. The CDR3 covers 14 residues. The CDR3, as DNA: TGTGCCAGCAGCGTAGCGTCAGTCGACTATGGCTACACCTTC. Translating gives CASSVASVDYGYTF.

The V call is TRBV4-2, the J call TRBJ1-1; tentatively, D is TRBD1 (5 bases). The CDR3 spans 13 residues. V was pared by 6 bases and J by 5 bases, with 13 bases between. The V gene's germline CDR1 is LGHNA and CDR2 YNFKEQ. The CDR3 bases are TGTGCCAGCAGGCCAGGGTTTAGTACTGAAGCTTTCTTT. Encoded protein: CASRPGFSTEAFF.

This chain joins TRBV3-1 (or the pseudogene TRBV3-2) and TRBJ1-6, with 7 bases aligning to TRBD1. The CDR3 is 16 amino acids. Germline-derived CDR1 and CDR2 are LGHDT and YNNKEL (reference sequence). V trimming: 5 bases; J trimming: 7 bases; junction bases outside the gene matches: 11. DNA of the CDR3: TGTGCCAGCAGCTCGTCCAGGGGGTCGCGGAATTCACCCCTCCACTTT. Protein: CASSSSRGSRNSPLHF.

This chain uses TRBV6-1 with TRBJ2-5; no definite D call. V was trimmed by 3 bases and J by 2 bases, leaving 10 bases between them. Germline CDR1 MNHNS, CDR2 SASEGT. The CDR3 is 14 residues long. CDR3 bases: TGTGCCAGCAGTGACCGACAACCACAAGAGACCCAGTACTTC. Its translation is CASSDRQPQETQYF.

V usage is TRBV19 and J usage is TRBJ2-5; D might be TRBD2 (6 bases). V was shortened by 3 bases and J by 0 bases, with 11 bases between the two germline ends. The CDR3 has 15 residues. Germline V lookup: CDR1 LNHDA, CDR2 SQIVND (reference sequence). Here the CDR3 reads CASSMRPGDQETQYF. In nucleotides, the CDR3 is TGTGCCAGTAGTATGAGACCGGGGGACCAAGAGACCCAGTACTTC.

Here the CDR3 reads CASIRQGVHTEAFF. The CDR3 coding sequence is TGTGCCAGCATTCGACAGGGGGTCCACACTGAAGCTTTCTTT. The chain combines TRBV3-1 (or the pseudogene TRBV3-2) with TRBJ1-1; the match to TRBD1 covers 9 bases. This CDR3 comprises 14 residues. V was pared by 7 bases and J by 3 bases, with 6 bases of the junction left unmatched. The germline V gene has CDR1 LGHDT and CDR2 YNNKEL (reference sequence).

The J gene is TRBJ1-5, the V gene TRBV9, with a weak D call TRBD1 (5 bases). The CDR3 length is 15 residues. Germline CDR1 is SGDLS and CDR2 is YYNGEE. Trimming took off 2 bases at V and 2 bases at J, with 11 bases between the two ends. CDR3 sequence (DNA): TGTGCCAGCAGCGTGGGAGGGGTGGGCAATCAGCCCCAGCATTTT. Encoded protein: CASSVGGVGNQPQHF.

Only a few counts were recorded for this clone. The chain uses TRBV9 and TRBJ2-2; unclear D gene. V was cut by 4 bases and J by 0 bases, with 16 bases left in between. Germline-derived CDR1 and CDR2 are SGDLS and YYNGEE. CDR3 length equals 17 residues. The CDR3 DNA follows: TGTGCCAGCAGCCCTAGTCTCACAACCGCGAACACCGGGGAGCTGTTTTTT. This translates into CASSPSLTTANTGELFF.

The sample holds one count of this clone. V is TRBV30 and J is TRBJ1-4; D remains unclear. Germline V CDR1 and CDR2: GTSNPN, SVGIG (reference sequence). There are 14 residues in the CDR3. Deletions cut 0 bases from V and 9 bases from J, with 14 bases between. The CDR3 DNA follows: TGTGCCTGGAGTGTTCCCTTCCAAGCGCAAAAACTGTTTTTT. This gives the protein CAWSVPFQAQKLFF.

The chain links TRBV19 to TRBJ1-1, with D perhaps matching TRBD1 (6 bases). The CDR3 runs 15 residues. V shed 5 bases and J shed 3 bases, with 16 bases lying between them. Looked up from germline, CDR1 is LNHDA and CDR2 is SQIVND (reference sequence). CDR3 DNA sequence: TGTGCCAGTAGTCCCGGGACATCTGGGTACACTGAAGCTTTCTTT. Its protein product is CASSPGTSGYTEAFF. Supplemented by reference TRBV19 and TRBJ1-1, the full variable domain reads DGGITQSPKYLFRKEGQNVTLSCEQNLNHDAMYWYRQDPGQGLRLIYYSQIVNDFQKGDIAEGYSVSREKKESFPLTVTSAQKNPTAFYLCASSPGTSGYTEAFFGQGTRLTVV.

V usage is TRBV19 and J usage is TRBJ2-3; 12 bases are a match to TRBD1. The V gene's germline CDR1 is LNHDA and CDR2 SQIVND (reference sequence). This CDR3 has 15 amino acids. With 5 bases clipped from V and 7 bases from J, the junction kept 7 bases outside the gene matches. CDR3 protein: CASSPGTGGINTQYF. CDR3 nucleotides: TGTGCCAGTAGTCCCGGGACAGGGGGCATCAATACGCAGTATTTT.

This clone was recorded a few times. The chain links TRBV2 to TRBJ1-1, with D possibly matching TRBD1 (6 bases). Germline-derived CDR1 and CDR2 are SNHLY and FYNNEI. V was shortened by 4 bases and J by 5 bases, with 14 bases between the two germline ends. This CDR3 has 14 residues. Written as DNA, the CDR3 is TGTGCCAGCAGTGTCGGGGGGCGCAGAACTGAAGCTTTCTTT. As protein: CASSVGGRRTEAFF.

This clone was seen more than once but under ten times. The rearrangement uses TRBV6-5 and TRBJ2-7; 12 positions agree with TRBD1. The V segment lost 4 bases and the J segment 4 bases; nucleotides outside the gene matches: 8. CDR3 length: 16 residues. The V gene's germline CDR1 is MNHEY and CDR2 SVGAGI. The CDR3, as DNA: TGTGCCAGCAGTTTGTCCGGGACAGGGGGCTCGTACGAGCAGTACTTC. Its translation: CASSLSGTGGSYEQYF.